Listed here are 17 T cell receptor beta chains from one sample, sequenced in a study of T cell changes during pregnancy in multiple sclerosis. Data came from immunoSEQ multiplex PCR; TCRdb stores just in-frame clones and leaves some out. The sample records 60,000 to 85,000 clones, about 91% being singletons. Source: peripheral blood, taken in the second trimester of pregnancy. These receptor sequences come from a female donor in good health, enrolled as a control in a pregnancy study.

This clone was counted a single time. This chain connects TRBV7-3 to TRBJ1-2, with 9 bases fitting TRBD1. Germline V lookup: CDR1 SGHTA, CDR2 FQGTGA. This CDR3 contains 13 residues. J was trimmed by 12 bases and V by 0 bases; bases with no gene match: 5. The CDR3 spells CASSLTRTGVHTF. CDR3 sequence (DNA): TGTGCCAGCAGCTTAACCCGGACAGGGGTTCACACCTTC.

This chain links TRBV18 with TRBJ2-7, with D perhaps matching TRBD1 (5 bases). V was pared by 3 bases and J by 5 bases, with 14 bases between. The CDR3 runs 14 residues. CDR1 and CDR2 from the germline V gene are KGHSH and LQKENI. This CDR3 is CASSPSGSVNEQYF. In nucleotides, the CDR3 is TGTGCCAGCTCACCTTCAGGGTCTGTCAACGAGCAGTACTTC.

The CDR3 DNA reads as TGTGCCAGCAGTGACGAGCAGGGTACTAATGAAAAACTGTTTTTT. Amino acids: CASSDEQGTNEKLFF. The gene calls are TRBV2 and TRBJ1-4, with D perhaps TRBD1 (5 bases). The V end lost 3 bases, the J end lost 2 bases, and 10 bases lay between the germline ends. This CDR3 is 15 amino acids long. Germline assignment: CDR1 SNHLY and CDR2 FYNNEI.

The chain joins TRBV7-8 to TRBJ1-2; the match to TRBD1 covers 7 bases. Germline CDR1 reads SGHVS; CDR2 reads FQNEAQ. V trimming: 3 bases; J trimming: 8 bases; junction bases outside the gene matches: 6. The CDR3 covers 13 residues. Here the CDR3 reads CASSFRDSRGYTF. The CDR3 DNA follows: TGTGCCAGCAGCTTCCGGGACAGCCGGGGCTACACCTTC. Together with reference TRBV7-8 and TRBJ1-2, the CDR3 gives the full variable domain: GAGVSQSPRYKVAKRGQDVALRCDPISGHVSLFWYQQALGQGPEFLTYFQNEAQLDKSGLPSDRFFAERPEGSVSTLKIQRTQQEDSAVYLCASSFRDSRGYTFGSGTRLTVV.

V is TRBV30 and J is TRBJ2-1; D remains ambiguous. CDR1 and CDR2 from the germline V gene are GTSNPN and SVGIG (reference sequence). V was cut by 3 bases and J by 2 bases, with 14 bases left in between. The CDR3 consists of 15 residues. CDR3 DNA: TGTGCCTGGAGCTTCGACTTAGCCCCCTACAATGAGCAGTTCTTC. Protein: CAWSFDLAPYNEQFF.

V is TRBV28 and J is TRBJ2-7; 7 nucleotides align to TRBD1. The germline gives CDR1 MDHEN, CDR2 SYDVKM. J was trimmed by 1 base and V by 8 bases; bases with no gene match: 8. The CDR3 is 14 residues long. The CDR3 here is CASLMTGPSYEQYF. In DNA form, the CDR3 reads TGTGCCAGCCTAATGACAGGGCCATCCTACGAGCAGTACTTC.

Remarks on this clone: The sample holds other DNA sequences that translate to the same CDR3. The V gene is TRBV19, the J gene TRBJ1-1; maybe TRBD1 (5 bases). The CDR3 loop spans 11 amino acids. Germline V gene lookup returns CDR1 LNHDA and CDR2 SQIVND (reference sequence). V dropped 6 bases and J dropped 7 bases, with 9 bases sitting between them. The CDR3 region has the DNA TGTGCCAGTAGGAGAGACAGTGAAGCTTTCTTT. It is translated as CASRRDSEAFF.

The chain couples TRBV6-5 to TRBJ1-6, with D perhaps matching TRBD1 (5 bases). The CDR3 loop spans 15 amino acids. Looked up from germline, CDR1 is MNHEY and CDR2 is SVGAGI. Trimming removed 0 bases from V and 7 bases from J, with 10 bases in between. The CDR3 DNA reads as TGTGCCAGCAGTTACTCAGGGGAATGGAATTCACCCCTCCACTTT. This translates into CASSYSGEWNSPLHF.

The CDR3 region is CASSAWGGDSGANVLTF. For the CDR3, the DNA is TGTGCCAGCAGCGCATGGGGCGGGGACTCTGGGGCCAACGTCCTGACTTTC. The rearrangement uses TRBV9 and TRBJ2-6; a weak D match, TRBD2 (6 bases). The germline V and J ends were trimmed by 3 bases and 0 bases, with 13 bases remaining between them. From germline, CDR1 is SGDLS and CDR2 YYNGEE. The CDR3 spans 17 residues.

The genes are TRBV28 and TRBJ2-7, with a weak D call TRBD1 (5 bases). Germline V gene sequence: CDR1 MDHEN, CDR2 SYDVKM. Trimming took off 5 bases at V and 5 bases at J, with 13 bases between the two ends. CDR3 size: 13 residues. CDR3 DNA: TGTGCCAGCAGTAGGGGATTGGAGAACGAGCAGTACTTC. As protein: CASSRGLENEQYF.

This chain links TRBV18 with TRBJ1-3; D ambiguous. Germline-derived CDR1 and CDR2 are KGHSH and LQKENI. Trimming cost V 3 bases and J 0 bases, with 9 bases left between them. CDR3 length: 15 amino acids. Here the CDR3 DNA reads TGTGCCAGCTCACCGACTGACCTCTCTGGAAACACCATATATTTT. Its translation is CASSPTDLSGNTIYF.

The chain is built from TRBV7-3 and TRBJ2-2; 10 bases fit TRBD2. The V gene's germline CDR1 is SGHTA and CDR2 FQGTGA. J gave up 3 bases and V 3 bases, and 10 bases lay outside the gene matches. The CDR3 spans 18 residues. CDR3 amino acids: CASSFSSTSGTYTGELFF. The CDR3 coding sequence is TGTGCCAGCAGCTTTAGCAGCACTAGCGGGACCTACACCGGGGAGCTGTTTTTT.

Concerning this clone itself: Other DNA sequences in this specimen translate into the identical CDR3. The J gene is TRBJ1-3, the V gene TRBV28; possibly TRBD1 for D (5 bases). This CDR3 contains 13 residues. Germline-derived CDR1 and CDR2 are MDHEN and SYDVKM. V was trimmed by 5 bases and J by 0 bases, leaving 5 bases between them. The CDR3 bases are TGTGCCAGCAGTCAGGGCTCTGGAAACACCATATATTTT. Translated, it gives CASSQGSGNTIYF.

The rearrangement links TRBV18 to TRBJ1-6; 8 bases are shared with TRBD1. This CDR3 comprises 15 residues. Germline trimming cut 2 bases from V and 7 bases from J; bases unmatched to any gene: 4. The germline V gene has CDR1 KGHSH and CDR2 LQKENI. CDR3 sequence: CASSPVQGENSPLHF. As DNA, the CDR3 is TGTGCCAGCTCACCAGTACAGGGGGAAAATTCACCCCTCCACTTT.

The V gene is TRBV13, the J gene TRBJ2-5; TRBD2 agrees at 8 bases. The CDR3 extends over 16 amino acids. Unmatched junction bases numbered 8, after V lost 1 base and J lost 4 bases. In germline, CDR1 is PRHDT, CDR2 FYEKMQ (reference sequence). CDR3 nucleotides: TGTGCCAGCAGCTTAGTGGGTAGCGGGGTTACAGAGACCCAGTACTTC. It is translated as CASSLVGSGVTETQYF.

J is TRBJ2-7 and V is TRBV6-1, with 9 positions matching TRBD1. The CDR3 extends over 14 amino acids. Germline V lookup: CDR1 MNHNS, CDR2 SASEGT. V trimming: 3 bases; J trimming: 4 bases; junction bases outside the gene matches: 4. CDR3 sequence reads: CASSERGTGYEQYF. CDR3 coding DNA: TGTGCCAGCAGTGAGCGAGGGACAGGGTACGAGCAGTACTTC.

The chain joins TRBV9 to TRBJ1-3; 7 bases agree with TRBD1. Germline V gene lookup returns CDR1 SGDLS and CDR2 YYNGEE. Trimming at V came to 7 bases and at J to 2 bases, leaving 12 bases not matched to a gene. The CDR3 sequence is 16 residues long. CDR3 protein: CASGSGTEGTGNTIYF. CDR3 bases: TGTGCCAGCGGTAGCGGGACAGAGGGCACTGGAAACACCATATATTTT.